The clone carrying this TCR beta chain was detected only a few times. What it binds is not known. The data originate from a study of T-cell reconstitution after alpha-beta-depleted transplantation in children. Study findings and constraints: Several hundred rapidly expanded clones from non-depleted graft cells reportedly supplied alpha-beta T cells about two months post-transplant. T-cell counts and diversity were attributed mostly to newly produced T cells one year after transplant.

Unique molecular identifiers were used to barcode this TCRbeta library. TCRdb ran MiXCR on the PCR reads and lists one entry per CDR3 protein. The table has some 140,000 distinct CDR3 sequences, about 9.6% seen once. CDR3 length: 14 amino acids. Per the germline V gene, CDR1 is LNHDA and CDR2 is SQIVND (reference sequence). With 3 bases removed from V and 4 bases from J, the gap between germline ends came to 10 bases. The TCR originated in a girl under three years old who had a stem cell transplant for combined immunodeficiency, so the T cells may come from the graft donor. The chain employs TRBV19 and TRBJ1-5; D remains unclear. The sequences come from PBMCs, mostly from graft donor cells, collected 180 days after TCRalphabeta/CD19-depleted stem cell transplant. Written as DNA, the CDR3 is TGTGCCAGTAGTATTCTAAGCAGAAATCAGCCCCAGCATTTT. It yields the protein CASSILSRNQPQHF. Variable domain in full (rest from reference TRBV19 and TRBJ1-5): DGGITQSPKYLFRKEGQNVTLSCEQNLNHDAMYWYRQDPGQGLRLIYYSQIVNDFQKGDIAEGYSVSREKKESFPLTVTSAQKNPTAFYLCASSILSRNQPQHFGDGTRLSIL.